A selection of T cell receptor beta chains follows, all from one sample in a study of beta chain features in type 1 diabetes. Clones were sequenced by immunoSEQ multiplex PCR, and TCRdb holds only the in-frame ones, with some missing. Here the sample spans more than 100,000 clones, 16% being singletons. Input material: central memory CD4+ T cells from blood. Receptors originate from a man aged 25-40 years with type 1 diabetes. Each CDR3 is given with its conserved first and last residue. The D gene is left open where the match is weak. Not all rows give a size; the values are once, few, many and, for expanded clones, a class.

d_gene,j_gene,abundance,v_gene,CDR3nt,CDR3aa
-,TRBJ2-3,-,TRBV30,TGTGCCTGGACCGACCTGGGGGGGCGCACAGATACGCAGTATTTT,CAWTDLGGRTDTQYF
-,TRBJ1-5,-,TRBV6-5,TGTGCCAGCAGTTACGCCCGGGACAGCAATCAGCCCCAGCATTTT,CASSYARDSNQPQHF
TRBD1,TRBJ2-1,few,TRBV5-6,TGTGCCAGCAGCTTGATACAGGGGAATGAGCAGTTCTTC,CASSLIQGNEQFF
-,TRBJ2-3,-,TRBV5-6,TGTGCCAGCAGCTCCGGGACTCGCACAGATACGCAGTATTTT,CASSSGTRTDTQYF
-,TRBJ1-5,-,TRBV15,-,CATSGRTATISPSIF
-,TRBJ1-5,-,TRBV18,TGTGCCAGCTCACCACGCGATTCAGGGGTGAATCAGCCCCAGCATTTT,CASSPRDSGVNQPQHF
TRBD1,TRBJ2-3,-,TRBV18,TGTGCCAGCTCACCATCGGGACAGTTCACAGATACGCAGTATTTT,CASSPSGQFTDTQYF
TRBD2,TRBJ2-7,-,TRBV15,TGTGCCACCAGCAGAGATCTACTAGTGAGCGGGACTACCTACGAGCAGTACTTC,CATSRDLLVSGTTYEQYF
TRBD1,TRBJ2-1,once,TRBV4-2,TGTGCCAGCAGTTCTCGGGACAGGGCCTACAATGAGCAGTTCTTC,CASSSRDRAYNEQFF
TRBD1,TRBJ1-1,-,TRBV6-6,TGTGCCAGCAGTGACAGGGGGATCCATACTGAAGCTTTCTTT,CASSDRGIHTEAFF
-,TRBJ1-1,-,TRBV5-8,TGTGCCAGCAGTCCCCCGAAAAAGGGTATAGCGACTGAAGCTTTCTTT,CASSPPKKGIATEAFF
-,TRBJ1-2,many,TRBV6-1,TGTGCCAGCAGTGAACAGGCACTTACTAACTATGGCTACACCTTC,CASSEQALTNYGYTF
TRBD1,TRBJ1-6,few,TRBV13,TGTGCCAGCAGCTTTGCCGCTCAACAGGGGGTGGGTGCACCCCTCCACTTT,CASSFAAQQGVGAPLHF
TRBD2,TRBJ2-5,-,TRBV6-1,TGTGCCAGCAGTCCTCCGCCGGGGGGAGAGACCCAGTACTTC,CASSPPPGGETQYF
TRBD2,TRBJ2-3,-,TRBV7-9,TGTGCCAGCAGCTGGCAACTAGCGGGGGGCCCAGATACGCAGTATTTT,CASSWQLAGGPDTQYF
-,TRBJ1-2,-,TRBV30,TGTGCCTGGAGTAGGCAGGTTGATGGCTACACCTTC,CAWSRQVDGYTF
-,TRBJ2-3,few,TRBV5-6,TGTGCCAGCAGCTTGCAGGGAGGAAGCATAGATACGCAGTATTTT,CASSLQGGSIDTQYF
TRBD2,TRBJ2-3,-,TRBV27,TGTGCCAGCAGTTTTGAGACTAGCGGGGCGGATACGCAGTATTTT,CASSFETSGADTQYF
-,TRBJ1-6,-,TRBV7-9,TGTGCCAGCAGCTTAAATCACGGGGCACCCCTCCACTTT,CASSLNHGAPLHF
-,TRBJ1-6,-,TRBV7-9,TGTGCCAGCAGCTCGGGCCTAGAGAATTCACCCCTCCACTTT,CASSSGLENSPLHF
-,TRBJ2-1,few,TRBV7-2,TGTGCCAGCAGCCGTGACAGGGAGGACCCACGTTACAATGAGCAGTTCTTC,CASSRDREDPRYNEQFF
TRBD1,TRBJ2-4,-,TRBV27,TGTGCCAGCAGTCTCACGTCGACAGGGGGCATTCAGTACTTC,CASSLTSTGGIQYF
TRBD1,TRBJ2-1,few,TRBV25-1,TGTGCCAGCAGTGAGCCGGGACAGGGAGGCTACAATGAGCAGTTCTTC,CASSEPGQGGYNEQFF
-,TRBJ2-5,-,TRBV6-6,TGTGCCAGCAGTTACCCAGGACTACAAGAGACCCAGTACTTC,CASSYPGLQETQYF
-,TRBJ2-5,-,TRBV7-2,TGTGCCAGCAGCTTAAGGGGGGATCCTCAAGAGACCCAGTACTTC,CASSLRGDPQETQYF
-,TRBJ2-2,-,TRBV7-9,TGTGCCATGACGGGGACTGAAGCCGGGGAGCTGTTTTTT,CAMTGTEAGELFF
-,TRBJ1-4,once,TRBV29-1,TGCAGCGGCCAGGCGGCAACTAATGAAAAACTGTTTTTT,CSGQAATNEKLFF
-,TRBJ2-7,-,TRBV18,TGTGCCAGCTCACCGGGCAACGGTGGTAACGAGCAGTACTTC,CASSPGNGGNEQYF
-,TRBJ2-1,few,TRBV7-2,TGTGCCAGCAGGCCCACGAGCGGTGAGCAGTTCTTC,CASRPTSGEQFF
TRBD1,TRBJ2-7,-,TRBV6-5,TGTGCCAGCAGCCCCGGACAGGGGATCGGTTACGAGCAGTACTTC,CASSPGQGIGYEQYF
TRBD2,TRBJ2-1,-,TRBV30,TGTGCCTGGAGAACCTTAGCGGGGGGTACCTACAATGAGCAGTTCTTC,CAWRTLAGGTYNEQFF
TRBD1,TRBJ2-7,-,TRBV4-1,TGCGCCAGCAGCCAAGGACAGGGGGGAACCTACGAGCAGTACTTC,CASSQGQGGTYEQYF
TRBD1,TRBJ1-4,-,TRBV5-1,TGCGCCAGCAGCCTAACAGGGGCAACTAATGAAAAACTGTTTTTT,CASSLTGATNEKLFF
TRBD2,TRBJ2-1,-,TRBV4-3,TGCGCCAGCAGCCCTAGCGGGGGCTCCTACAATGAGCAGTTCTTC,CASSPSGGSYNEQFF
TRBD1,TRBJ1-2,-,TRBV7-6,TGTGCCAGCAGCGGGGTGACAGGGTACGGCTACACCTTC,CASSGVTGYGYTF
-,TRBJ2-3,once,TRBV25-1,TGTGCCAGCAGTGACGCCGGGCCAAGCACAGATACGCAGTATTTT,CASSDAGPSTDTQYF
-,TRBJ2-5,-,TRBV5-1,TGCGCCAGCAGCCCACGGACCGGAGTCGGGGAGACCCAGTACTTC,CASSPRTGVGETQYF
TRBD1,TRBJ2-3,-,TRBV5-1,TGCGCCAGCAGCCGACAGGGGTTCTTGGCAGATACGCAGTATTTT,CASSRQGFLADTQYF
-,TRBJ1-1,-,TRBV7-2,TGTGCCAGCAGCTTAGCGTCCGGGCGGAACACTGAAGCTTTCTTT,CASSLASGRNTEAFF
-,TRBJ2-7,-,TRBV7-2,TGTGCCAGCAGCGCCTCCACGAAGGAGCAGTACTTC,CASSASTKEQYF
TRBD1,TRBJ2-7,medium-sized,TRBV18,TGTGCCGGGTCCCCTGAGACAGGGATGTACGAGCAGTACTTC,CAGSPETGMYEQYF
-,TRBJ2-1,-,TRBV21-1,TGTGCCAGCAGCAAAGCGGGGACGGGAGCCTACAATGAGCAGTTCTTC,CASSKAGTGAYNEQFF
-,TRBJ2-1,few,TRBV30,TGTGCCTGGAGTGTAGCCCACAATGAGCAGTTCTTC,CAWSVAHNEQFF
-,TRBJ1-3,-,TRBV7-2,TGTGCCAGCAGCTTAATCAGGACTGGAAACACCATATATTTT,CASSLIRTGNTIYF
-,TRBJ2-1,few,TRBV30,TGTGCCTGGGAGGGAGCTAGGAATGAGCAGTTCTTC,CAWEGARNEQFF
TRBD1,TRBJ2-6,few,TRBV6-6,TGTGCCAGCAGCCAAGACAGGGCATCCAACGTCCTGACTTTC,CASSQDRASNVLTF
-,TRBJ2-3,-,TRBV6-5,TGTGCCAGCAGTAGACAGGCGGGGGAGATAGATACGCAGTATTTT,CASSRQAGEIDTQYF
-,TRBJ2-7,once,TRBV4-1,TGCGCCAGCAGCCAAGGGGCAGTATTGGCCTACGAGCAGTACTTC,CASSQGAVLAYEQYF
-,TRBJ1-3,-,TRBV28,TGTGCCAGCAGTTTATCGGACACCATATATTTT,CASSLSDTIYF
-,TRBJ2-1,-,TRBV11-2,TGTGCCAGCAGCCCGGGAGATTCCTACAATGAGCAGTTCTTC,CASSPGDSYNEQFF
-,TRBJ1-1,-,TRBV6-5,TGTGCCAGCAGCACGCAGGCGTTCACTGAAGCTTTCTTT,CASSTQAFTEAFF
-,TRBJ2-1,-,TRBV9,TGTGCCAGCAGCGCACCGGCGGACGCTAGCTCCTACAATGAGCAGTTCTTC,CASSAPADASSYNEQFF